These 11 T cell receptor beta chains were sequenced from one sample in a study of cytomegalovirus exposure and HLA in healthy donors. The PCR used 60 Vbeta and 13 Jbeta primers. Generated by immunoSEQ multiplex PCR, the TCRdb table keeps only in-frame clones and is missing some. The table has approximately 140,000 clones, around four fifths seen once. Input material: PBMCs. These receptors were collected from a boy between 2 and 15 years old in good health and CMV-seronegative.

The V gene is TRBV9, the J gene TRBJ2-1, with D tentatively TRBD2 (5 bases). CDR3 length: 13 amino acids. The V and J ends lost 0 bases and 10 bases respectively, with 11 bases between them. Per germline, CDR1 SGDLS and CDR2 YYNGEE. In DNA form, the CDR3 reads TGTGCCAGCAGCGTAGACGGAGGAAAGGAGCAGTTCTTC. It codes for CASSVDGGKEQFF.

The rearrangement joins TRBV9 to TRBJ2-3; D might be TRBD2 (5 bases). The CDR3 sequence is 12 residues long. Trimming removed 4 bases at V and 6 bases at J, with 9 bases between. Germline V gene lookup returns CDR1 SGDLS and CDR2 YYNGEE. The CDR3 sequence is CASSYRGDTQYF. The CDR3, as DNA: TGTGCCAGCAGCTACCGAGGGGATACGCAGTATTTT.

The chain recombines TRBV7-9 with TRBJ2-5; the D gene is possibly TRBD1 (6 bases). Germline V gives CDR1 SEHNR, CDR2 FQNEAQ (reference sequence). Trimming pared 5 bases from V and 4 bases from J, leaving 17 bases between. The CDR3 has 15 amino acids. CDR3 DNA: TGTGCCAGCAGCCAGGGCCAAGGCAGGGGAGAGACCCAGTACTTC. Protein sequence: CASSQGQGRGETQYF.

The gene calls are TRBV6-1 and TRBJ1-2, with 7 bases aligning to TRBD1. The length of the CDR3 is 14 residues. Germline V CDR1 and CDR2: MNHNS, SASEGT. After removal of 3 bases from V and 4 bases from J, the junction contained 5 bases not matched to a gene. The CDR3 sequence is CASSEVQGSYGYTF. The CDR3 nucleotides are TGTGCCAGCAGTGAGGTACAGGGGTCCTATGGCTACACCTTC.

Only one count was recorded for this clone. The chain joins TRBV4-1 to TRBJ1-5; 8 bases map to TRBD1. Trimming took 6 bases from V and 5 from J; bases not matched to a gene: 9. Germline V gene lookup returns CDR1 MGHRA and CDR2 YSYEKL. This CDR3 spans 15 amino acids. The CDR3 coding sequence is TGCGCCAGCAGGGAGACAGGGGACAACGATCAGCCCCAGCATTTT. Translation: CASRETGDNDQPQHF.

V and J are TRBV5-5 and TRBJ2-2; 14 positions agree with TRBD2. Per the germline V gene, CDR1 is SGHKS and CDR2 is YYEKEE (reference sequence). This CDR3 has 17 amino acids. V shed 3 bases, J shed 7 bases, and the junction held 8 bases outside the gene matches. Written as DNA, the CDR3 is TGTGCCAGCAGCTCTGGACTAGCGGGAGGACAGGTCGGGGAGCTGTTTTTT. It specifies CASSSGLAGGQVGELFF.

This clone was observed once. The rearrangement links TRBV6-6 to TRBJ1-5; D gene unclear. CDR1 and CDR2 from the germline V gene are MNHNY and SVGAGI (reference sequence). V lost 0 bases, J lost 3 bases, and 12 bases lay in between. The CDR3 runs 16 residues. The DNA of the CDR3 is TGTGCCAGCAGTTACTCGACTGGGTTTAACAATCAGCCCCAGCATTTT. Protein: CASSYSTGFNNQPQHF.

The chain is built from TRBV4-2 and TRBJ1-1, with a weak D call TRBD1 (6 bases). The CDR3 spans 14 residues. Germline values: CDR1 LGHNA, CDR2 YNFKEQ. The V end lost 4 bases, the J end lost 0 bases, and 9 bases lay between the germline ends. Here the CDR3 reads CASSLGQMNTEAFF. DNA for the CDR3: TGTGCCAGCAGCCTTGGACAGATGAACACTGAAGCTTTCTTT.

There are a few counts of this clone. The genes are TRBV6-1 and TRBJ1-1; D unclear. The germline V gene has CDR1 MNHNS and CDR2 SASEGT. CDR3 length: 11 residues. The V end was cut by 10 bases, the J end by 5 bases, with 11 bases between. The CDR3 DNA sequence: TGTGCCACCGGGGAAGTAACTGAAGCTTTCTTT. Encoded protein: CATGEVTEAFF.

The CDR3 nucleotides read TGTGCCAGCAGCGTAGCTGGAGGGGTGGAGACCCAGTACTTC. Protein product: CASSVAGGVETQYF. This sequence joins TRBV9 and TRBJ2-5, with D perhaps TRBD2 (6 bases). In germline, CDR1 is SGDLS, CDR2 YYNGEE. Trimming took 0 bases from V and 5 from J, leaving 11 bases between them. The CDR3 extends over 14 amino acids.

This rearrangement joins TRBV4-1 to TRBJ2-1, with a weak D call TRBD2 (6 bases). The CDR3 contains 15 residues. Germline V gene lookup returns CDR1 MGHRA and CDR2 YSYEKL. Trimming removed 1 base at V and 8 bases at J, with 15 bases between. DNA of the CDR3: TGCGCCAGCAGCCAAGTGGCGGGGAGGCGGGATGAGCAGTTCTTC. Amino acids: CASSQVAGRRDEQFF.